The clone carrying this TCR beta chain was counted between two and nine times. CDR1 is SGDLS, CDR2 YYNGEE, per germline. J gave up 10 bases and V 3 bases, and 9 bases lay outside the gene matches. CDR3 length: 14 residues. The entry originates in a study of blood T cell repertoires in COVID-19. Background on the study: Acute and convalescent COVID-19 specimens originated in the United States, Italy and Spain. T cells, B-cell-depleted T cells, or PBMCs provided the cDNA or gDNA that served as material.

In the authors' workflow: Amplification of reference gene primers provided the estimated nucleated cell counts. The repertoire was sequenced with immunoSEQ multiplex PCR; TCRdb's copy has only in-frame clones and lacks some. That table gives V, J and clone size, and the DNA gave D and trimming. The sample shows roughly 500,000 clones, 80% to 90% of them seen only once. The chain uses TRBV9 and TRBJ2-2, with 7 nucleotides matching TRBD1. Sequenced: peripheral blood. The sequence was collected from a human donor in a cohort sampled during active COVID-19. CDR3 region: CASSDRTGDPELFF. CDR3 nucleotides: TGTGCCAGCAGCGACCGGACAGGCGACCCGGAGCTGTTTTTT.